This T cell receptor (beta chain) originates from a study of T cells in localized non-small cell lung cancer. As to this clone: Its specificity is not known.

Libraries were prepared by immunoSEQ multiplex PCR; TCRdb keeps only in-frame clonotypes and omits some of them. This table has some 72,000 clones, 84% appearing once. Study results and limitations: Of the top 100 tumor clones, median about 53 were in adjacent lung, about 30 among its top 100. Adjacent uninvolved lung tissue had the highest T cell clonality, exceeding tumor. The study sequenced only one region of the tumor. As a result, intratumor heterogeneity could not be excluded and remains possible. An association was observed between higher blood T cell density and longer overall survival.

This TCR was sampled from a man aged 40 to 69 with stage I lung adenocarcinoma. The sample consisted of peripheral blood, taken before any cancer treatment.

CDR3 nucleotides: TGTGCCAGCAGTTATGGGGGAACTAATGAAAAACTGTTTTTT. Residues: CASSYGGTNEKLFF. This chain joins TRBV6-6 and TRBJ1-4, with D possibly TRBD1 on 5 matching bases. The CDR3 covers 14 residues. CDR1 is MNHNY and CDR2 is SVGAGI in the germline V gene (reference sequence). Trimming pared 3 bases from V and 1 base from J, leaving 6 bases between.